The rows below give T cell receptor beta chains drawn from one sample of a study of cytomegalovirus exposure and HLA in healthy donors. Profiled with immunoSEQ multiplex PCR; TCRdb holds only in-frame clones, not every one. This sample has some 150,000 clones; 80% occur once, and the top ten carry roughly 9.7%. Sequenced: PBMCs. The origin of the receptors is a man between 18 and 35 years old in good health and CMV-seropositive. The CDR3 runs from the conserved cysteine through the conserved F or W. Fields, in order: CDR3 protein, CDR3 DNA, J gene, CDR3 length, D gene, V gene, clone size. D genes are given only for firm matches. A clone size is listed for some rows: how often the clone was seen (once, few, many), or a class if it is expanded.

CASSLSGGGSYEQYF TGTGCCAGCAGCTTGTCGGGGGGGGGTTCCTACGAGCAGTACTTC TRBJ2-7 15 TRBD2 TRBV5-4 .
CASSVWGGPQETQYF TGTGCCAGCAGCGTATGGGGGGGCCCCCAAGAGACCCAGTACTTC TRBJ2-5 15 . TRBV9 .
CASSQDVRTGNQPQHF TGCGCCAGCAGCCAAGATGTGAGGACAGGGAATCAGCCCCAGCATTTT TRBJ1-5 16 TRBD1 TRBV4-3 .
CASSGLAGGQTYEQYF TGTGCCAGCAGTGGACTAGCGGGGGGTCAGACCTACGAGCAGTACTTC TRBJ2-7 16 TRBD2 TRBV25-1 few
CASKRGRDSGNTIYF TGTGCCAGCAAGCGGGGAAGAGACTCTGGAAACACCATATATTTT TRBJ1-3 15 . TRBV2 .
CASSSLDRVSYEQYF TGTGCCAGCAGCTCTCTAGACAGGGTCTCCTACGAGCAGTACTTC TRBJ2-7 15 TRBD1 TRBV5-4 .
CASSERVGYGYTF TGTGCCAGCAGTGAACGGGTAGGCTATGGCTACACCTTC TRBJ1-2 13 . TRBV6-1 .
CASSVRQDSYEQYF TGTGCCAGCAGCGTACGTCAGGACTCCTACGAGCAGTACTTC TRBJ2-7 14 . TRBV9 .
CASSATEYGYTF TGTGCCAGCAGCGCAACAGAGTATGGCTACACCTTC TRBJ1-2 12 . TRBV6-6 .
CASSEAGGSSYNEQFF TGTGCCAGCAGTGAAGCGGGCGGGAGCTCCTACAATGAGCAGTTCTTC TRBJ2-1 16 TRBD2 TRBV6-1 .
CASSLDRDTYNSPLHF TGTGCCAGCAGCTTGGACAGGGACACCTATAATTCCCCCCTCCACTTT TRBJ1-6 16 TRBD1 TRBV28 .
CASSTRTGNYGYTF TGTGCCAGCAGTACCCGGACAGGGAACTATGGCTACACCTTC TRBJ1-2 14 TRBD1 TRBV25-1 few
CASSTRQLENTEAFF TGTGCCAGCAGTACCCGACAGCTCGAGAACACTGAAGCTTTCTTT TRBJ1-1 15 . TRBV6-1 .
CATSRTGGFEAFF TGTGCCACCAGCAGGACAGGGGGCTTTGAAGCTTTCTTT TRBJ1-1 13 TRBD1 TRBV15 .
CASRGVGGGSEKLFF TGTGCCAGCAGAGGTGTCGGGGGCGGGAGTGAAAAACTGTTTTTT TRBJ1-4 15 . TRBV6-1 .
CASRLGQGVF TGTGCCAGCAGACTAGGACAGGGTGTCTTC TRBJ2-1 10 TRBD1 TRBV5-6 .
CASSLMKSSYEQYF TGTGCCAGCAGCTTGATGAAGAGCTCCTACGAGCAGTACTTC TRBJ2-7 14 . TRBV5-8 .
CASSQGAGELFF TGTGCCAGCAGCCAGGGGGCCGGGGAGCTGTTTTTT TRBJ2-2 12 TRBD1 TRBV7-9 .
CAWRLTGPSGEAFF TGTGCCTGGAGACTTACAGGGCCAAGCGGTGAAGCTTTCTTT TRBJ1-1 14 . TRBV30 .
CASRTGQGSYEQYF TGTGCCAGCAGGACGGGACAGGGATCCTACGAGCAGTACTTC TRBJ2-7 14 TRBD1 TRBV2 .
CASSPVRVESEKLFF TGTGCCAGCAGCCCTGTCAGGGTTGAGAGTGAAAAACTGTTTTTT TRBJ1-4 15 . TRBV7-6 .
CASILGGTSGNTIYF TGTGCCAGCATCCTGGGGGGGACGTCTGGAAACACCATATATTTT TRBJ1-3 15 . TRBV27 once
CASSQDANPSYNEQFF TGCGCCAGCAGCCAAGATGCTAACCCCTCCTACAATGAGCAGTTCTTC TRBJ2-1 16 . TRBV4-3 .
CASSHARGNTEAFF TGCGCCAGCAGCCACGCGAGAGGGAACACTGAAGCTTTCTTT TRBJ1-1 14 . TRBV5-1 .
CASSTRLGGLAESDNEQFF TGTGCCAGTAGTACGAGACTAGGGGGACTAGCGGAGAGTGACAATGAGCAGTTCTTC TRBJ2-1 19 TRBD2 TRBV19 .
CASSPRLNRGETQYF TGTGCCAGTAGCCCCAGACTCAACCGGGGAGAGACCCAGTACTTC TRBJ2-5 15 . TRBV19 .
CASRRDRTYEQYF TGTGCCAGCAGGCGAGACAGAACCTACGAGCAGTACTTC TRBJ2-7 13 . TRBV2 .
CASSFNQALYEQYF TGTGCCAGCAGCTTTAATCAGGCTCTATACGAGCAGTACTTC TRBJ2-7 14 . TRBV7-8 .